The clone carrying this T cell receptor (beta chain) has a handful of counts. What it binds is unknown. The record originates from a study of response to subunit inactivated influenza vaccine. The study's findings and limits: Only a handful of new T cells, the authors suggested, are recruited with each seasonal influenza vaccination.

TCRdb re-called the RT-PCR reads through MiXCR, storing one row per CDR3 protein. The table records 800,000 to 1,000,000 distinct CDR3 sequences, 20% to 25% of them present only once. This CDR3 has 17 amino acids. Per germline, CDR1 KGHDR and CDR2 SFDVKD. V lost 1 base, J lost 3 bases, and 14 bases lay in between. This material consisted of PBMCs from blood, taken 4 to 6 days after vaccination. The receptor's source is a man in his fifties or sixties who received an inactivated influenza vaccine. This chain joins TRBV24-1 and TRBJ2-2; D is tentatively TRBD1 or TRBD2 (7 bases each). This CDR3 is CATSDFQGGGYTGELFF. CDR3 sequence (DNA): TGTGCCACCAGTGATTTCCAGGGGGGGGGCTACACCGGGGAGCTGTTTTTT.